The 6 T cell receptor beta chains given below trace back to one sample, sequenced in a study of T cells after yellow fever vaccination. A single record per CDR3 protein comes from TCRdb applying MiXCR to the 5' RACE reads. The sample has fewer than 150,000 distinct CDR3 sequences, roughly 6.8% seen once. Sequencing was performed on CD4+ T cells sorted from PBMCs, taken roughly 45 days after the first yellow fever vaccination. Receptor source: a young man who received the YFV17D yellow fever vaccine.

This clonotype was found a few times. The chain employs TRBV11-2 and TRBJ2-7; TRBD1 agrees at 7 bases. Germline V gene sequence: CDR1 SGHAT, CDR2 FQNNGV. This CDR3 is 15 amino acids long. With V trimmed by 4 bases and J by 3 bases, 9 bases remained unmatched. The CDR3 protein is CASSSRRDRNYEQYF. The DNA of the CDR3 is TGTGCCAGCAGCTCCAGACGGGACAGAAACTACGAGCAGTACTTC.

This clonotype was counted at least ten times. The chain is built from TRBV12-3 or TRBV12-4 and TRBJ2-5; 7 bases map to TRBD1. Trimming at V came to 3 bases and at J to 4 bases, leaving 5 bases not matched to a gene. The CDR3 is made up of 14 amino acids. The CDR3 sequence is CASSFQGVGETQYF. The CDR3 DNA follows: TGTGCCAGCAGTTTTCAGGGGGTTGGAGAGACCCAGTACTTC.

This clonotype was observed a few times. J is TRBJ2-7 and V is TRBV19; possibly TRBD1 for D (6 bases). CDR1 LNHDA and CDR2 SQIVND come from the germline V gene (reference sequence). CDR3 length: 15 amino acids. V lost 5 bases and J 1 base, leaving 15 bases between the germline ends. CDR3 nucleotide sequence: TGTGCCAGTAGTCGAAGGGGTCAGGGGTCCTACGAGCAGTACTTC. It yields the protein CASSRRGQGSYEQYF.

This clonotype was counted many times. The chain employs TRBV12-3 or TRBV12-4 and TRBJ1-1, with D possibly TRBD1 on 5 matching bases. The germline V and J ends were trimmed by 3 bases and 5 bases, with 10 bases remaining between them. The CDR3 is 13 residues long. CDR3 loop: CASSFGTGTEAFF. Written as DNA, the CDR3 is TGTGCCAGCAGTTTCGGGACGGGAACTGAAGCTTTCTTT.

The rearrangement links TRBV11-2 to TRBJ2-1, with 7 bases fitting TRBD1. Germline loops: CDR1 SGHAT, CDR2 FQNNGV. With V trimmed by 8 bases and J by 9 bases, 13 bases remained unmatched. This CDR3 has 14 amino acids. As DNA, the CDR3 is TGTGCCAGCGGACCGAGGGGGCGGGCTGGTGAGCAGTTCTTC. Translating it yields CASGPRGRAGEQFF.

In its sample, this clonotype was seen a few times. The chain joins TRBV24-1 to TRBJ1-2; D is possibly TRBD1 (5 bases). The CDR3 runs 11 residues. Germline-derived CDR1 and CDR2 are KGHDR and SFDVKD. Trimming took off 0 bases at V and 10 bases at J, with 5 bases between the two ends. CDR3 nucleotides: TGTGCCACCAGTGATTTGGGGACCTACACCTTC. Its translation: CATSDLGTYTF.